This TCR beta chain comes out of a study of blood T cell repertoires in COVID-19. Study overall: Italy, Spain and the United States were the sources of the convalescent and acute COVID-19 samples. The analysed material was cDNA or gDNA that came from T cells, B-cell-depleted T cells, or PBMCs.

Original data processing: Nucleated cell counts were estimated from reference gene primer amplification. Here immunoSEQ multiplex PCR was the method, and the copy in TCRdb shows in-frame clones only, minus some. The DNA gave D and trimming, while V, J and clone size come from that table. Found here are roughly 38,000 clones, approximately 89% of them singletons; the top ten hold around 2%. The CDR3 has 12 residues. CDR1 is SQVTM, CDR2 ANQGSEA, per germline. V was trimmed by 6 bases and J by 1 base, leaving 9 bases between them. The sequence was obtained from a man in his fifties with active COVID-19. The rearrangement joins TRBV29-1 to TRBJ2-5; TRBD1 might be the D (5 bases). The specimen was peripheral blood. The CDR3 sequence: CSVAGSQETQYF. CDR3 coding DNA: TGCAGCGTAGCAGGGTCCCAAGAGACCCAGTACTTC.